The clone carrying this T cell receptor beta chain was recorded at least ten times. Antigen unknown. V lost 7 bases to trimming and J lost 8 bases; unmatched junction nucleotides: 8. Germline values: CDR1 LNHDA, CDR2 SQIVND (reference sequence). The CDR3 sequence is 14 residues long. Unique molecular identifiers were affixed to single, distinct cDNA molecules. MiXCR, run by TCRdb on the 5' RACE reads, gives a single entry per CDR3 protein. The sample contains tens of thousands of distinct CDR3 sequences, 10% to 15% of which appear only once. The data are from a study of early T cells in non-severe SARS-CoV-2 infection. In the study overall: Bulk RNA from unsorted whole blood was sequenced; chains were unpaired. General study findings and limits: Matching results from VDJdb favored anti-spike CD8 responses, leaving private and CD4 specificities undetected.

The sequence derives from an adult who was a healthcare worker with PCR-confirmed SARS-CoV-2 infection or an uninfected control (not recorded which). The J gene is TRBJ1-6, the V gene TRBV19; 7 nucleotides agree with TRBD1. The specimen was whole blood. DNA for the CDR3: TGTGCCAGTACTACGATGGACAGGTATTCACCCCTCCACTTT. As protein: CASTTMDRYSPLHF.